This record covers a single T cell receptor beta chain. The data belong to a study of blood T cell repertoires in COVID-19. While infection was still active, Seattle patients were enrolled and then followed longitudinally. As originally analysed: Estimation of nucleated cell counts relied on the amplification of reference gene primers. The data were produced by immunoSEQ multiplex PCR, yet TCRdb's version contains in-frame clones alone and is incomplete. D and trimming come from the DNA, and the V and J calls and clone size come from that table. The sample carries fewer than 350,000 clones, roughly nine tenths recorded once. The CDR3 consists of 16 residues. CDR1 is SQVTM, CDR2 ANQGSEA, per germline. The trim removed 4 bases at V and 5 bases at J, leaving 11 bases unmatched.

Sequencing was done on a sample of peripheral blood. V is TRBV29-1 and J is TRBJ2-3, with TRBD2 matching 11 bases. The clonotype was recovered from a young woman with COVID-19, enrolled during active disease. The CDR3 sequence: CSVVRPSGGLRDTQYF. In DNA, the CDR3 is TGCAGCGTTGTTCGGCCTAGCGGGGGGTTACGAGATACGCAGTATTTT.